This TCR beta chain stems from a study of T cell responses to AZD1222 COVID-19 vaccine. This clone occurred once. Sequenced by immunoSEQ multiplex PCR; TCRdb stores in-frame clones only, minus some. The repertoire has roughly 120,000 clones, about 90% of them found once; the top ten carry approximately 10%. The CDR3 totals 17 residues. Germline assignment: CDR1 ENHRY and CDR2 SYGVKD. J was trimmed by 3 bases and V by 3 bases; bases with no gene match: 11. This sequence originates from an adult in good health. V gene TRBV10-3 combines with J gene TRBJ2-3; 8 bases map to TRBD1. Sequencing was performed on peripheral blood, taken on day 0 of AZD1222 vaccination. Written as DNA, the CDR3 is TGTGCCATCAGTGAACCACAGGGGGTCGAGGGTACAGATACGCAGTATTTT. Translated, it gives CAISEPQGVEGTDTQYF.